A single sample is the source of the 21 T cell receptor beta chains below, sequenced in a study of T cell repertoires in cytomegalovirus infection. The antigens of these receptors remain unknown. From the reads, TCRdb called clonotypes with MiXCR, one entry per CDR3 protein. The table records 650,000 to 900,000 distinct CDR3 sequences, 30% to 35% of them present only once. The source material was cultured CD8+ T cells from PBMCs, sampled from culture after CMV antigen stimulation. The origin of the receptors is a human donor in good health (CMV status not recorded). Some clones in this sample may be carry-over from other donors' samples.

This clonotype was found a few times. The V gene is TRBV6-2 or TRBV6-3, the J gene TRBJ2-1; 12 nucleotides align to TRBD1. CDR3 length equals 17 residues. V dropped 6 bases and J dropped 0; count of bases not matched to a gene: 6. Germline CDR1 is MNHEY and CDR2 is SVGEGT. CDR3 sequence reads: CASRGTGGTFSYNEQFF. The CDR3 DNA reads TGTGCCAGCAGGGGGACAGGGGGCACTTTCTCCTACAATGAGCAGTTCTTC.

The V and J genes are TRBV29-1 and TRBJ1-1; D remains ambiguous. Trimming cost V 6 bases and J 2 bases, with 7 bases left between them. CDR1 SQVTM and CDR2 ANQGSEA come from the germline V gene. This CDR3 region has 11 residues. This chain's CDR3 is CSVPANTEAFF. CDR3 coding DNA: TGCAGCGTCCCAGCAAACACTGAAGCTTTCTTT.

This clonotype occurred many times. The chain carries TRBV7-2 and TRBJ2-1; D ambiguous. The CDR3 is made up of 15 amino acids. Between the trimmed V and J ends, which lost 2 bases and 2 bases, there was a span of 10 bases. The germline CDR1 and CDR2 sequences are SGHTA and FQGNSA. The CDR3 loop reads CASSLLLGPYNEQFF. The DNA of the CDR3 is TGTGCCAGCAGCTTACTGCTGGGCCCCTACAATGAGCAGTTCTTC.

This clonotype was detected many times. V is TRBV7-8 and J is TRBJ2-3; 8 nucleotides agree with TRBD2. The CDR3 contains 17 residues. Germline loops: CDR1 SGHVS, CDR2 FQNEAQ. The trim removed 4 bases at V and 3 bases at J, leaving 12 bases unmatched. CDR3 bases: TGTGCCAGCAGCTCCCGAGCGGGGGATTTAGGTACAGATACGCAGTATTTT. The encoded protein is CASSSRAGDLGTDTQYF.

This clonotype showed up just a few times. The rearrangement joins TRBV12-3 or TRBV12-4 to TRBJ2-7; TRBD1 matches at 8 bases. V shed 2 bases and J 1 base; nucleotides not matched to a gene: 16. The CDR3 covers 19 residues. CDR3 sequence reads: CASSLFLQGDRGISYEQYF. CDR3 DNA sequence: TGTGCCAGCAGTTTATTCTTGCAGGGCGACAGGGGCATTTCCTACGAGCAGTACTTC.

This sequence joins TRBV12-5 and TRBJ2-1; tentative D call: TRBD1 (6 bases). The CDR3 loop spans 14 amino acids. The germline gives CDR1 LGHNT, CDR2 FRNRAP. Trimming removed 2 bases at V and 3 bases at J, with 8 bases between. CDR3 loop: CASGLTGSYNEQFF. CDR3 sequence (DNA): TGTGCTAGTGGTTTGACAGGGAGCTACAATGAGCAGTTCTTC.

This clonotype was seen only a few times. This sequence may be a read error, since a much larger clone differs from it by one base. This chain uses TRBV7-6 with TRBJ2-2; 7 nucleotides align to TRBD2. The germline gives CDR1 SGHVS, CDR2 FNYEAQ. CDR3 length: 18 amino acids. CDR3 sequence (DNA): TGTGCCAACAGCTCCCCCAGGGCGGGGGTGCCGAACACCGGGGAGCTGTTTTTT. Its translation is CANSSPRAGVPNTGELFF.

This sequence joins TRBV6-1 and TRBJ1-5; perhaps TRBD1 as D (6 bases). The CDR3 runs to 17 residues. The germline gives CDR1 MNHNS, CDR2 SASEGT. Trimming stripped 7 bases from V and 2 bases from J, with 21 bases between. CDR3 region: CASNPKRGAEGNQPQHF. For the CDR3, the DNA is TGTGCCAGCAACCCGAAGAGGGGGGCCGAGGGCAATCAGCCCCAGCATTTT.

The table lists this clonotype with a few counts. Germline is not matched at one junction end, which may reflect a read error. The CDR3 DNA is TGTGCTAGCAGCTTAAGCACAGGGGCACGCCAAGAGACCCAGTACTTC. Protein sequence: CASSLSTGARQETQYF. The chain recombines TRBV7-7 with TRBJ2-5; 7 bases are shared with TRBD1. This CDR3 comprises 16 residues. CDR1 and CDR2 (germline): SSHAT, FNYEAQ (reference sequence).

The CDR3 DNA reads TGCGCCAGCAGCCAATTAATGGGCGGCTACGAGCAGTACTTC. Translated, it gives CASSQLMGGYEQYF. This rearrangement joins TRBV4-1 to TRBJ2-7; D remains unclear. Trimming removed 2 bases from V and 3 bases from J, with 11 bases in between. The CDR3 is made up of 14 amino acids. Germline values: CDR1 MGHRA, CDR2 YSYEKL.

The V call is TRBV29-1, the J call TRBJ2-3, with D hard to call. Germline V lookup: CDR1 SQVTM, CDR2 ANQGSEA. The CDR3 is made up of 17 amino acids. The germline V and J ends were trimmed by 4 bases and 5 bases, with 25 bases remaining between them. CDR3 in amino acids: CSVVRPHRTRVKDTQYF. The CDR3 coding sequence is TGCAGCGTTGTGCGCCCTCACAGAACTCGTGTCAAAGATACGCAGTATTTT.

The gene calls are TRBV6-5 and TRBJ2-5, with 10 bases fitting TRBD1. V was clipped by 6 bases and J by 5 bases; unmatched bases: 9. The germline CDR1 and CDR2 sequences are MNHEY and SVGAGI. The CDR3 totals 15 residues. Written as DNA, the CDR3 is TGTGCCAGCAGCCCCGGGACAGGGGAGGGGGAGACCCAGTACTTC. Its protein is CASSPGTGEGETQYF.

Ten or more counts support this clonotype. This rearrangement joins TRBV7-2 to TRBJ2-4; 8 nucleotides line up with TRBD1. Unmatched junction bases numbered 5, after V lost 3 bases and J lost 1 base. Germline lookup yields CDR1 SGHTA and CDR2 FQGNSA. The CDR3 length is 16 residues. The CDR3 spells CASSFGSGGAKNIQYF. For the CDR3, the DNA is TGTGCCAGCAGCTTCGGGTCAGGGGGCGCCAAAAACATTCAGTACTTC.

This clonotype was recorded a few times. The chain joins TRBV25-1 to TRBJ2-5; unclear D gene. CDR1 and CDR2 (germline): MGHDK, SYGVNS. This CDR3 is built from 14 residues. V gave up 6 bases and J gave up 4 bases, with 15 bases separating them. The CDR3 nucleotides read TGTGCCAGCAGGAACCGAGGTTTTGGAGAGACCCAGTACTTC. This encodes CASRNRGFGETQYF. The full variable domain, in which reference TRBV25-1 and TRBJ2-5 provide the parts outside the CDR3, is EADIYQTPRYLVIGTGKKITLECSQTMGHDKMYWYQQDPGMELHLIHYSYGVNSTEKGDLSSESTVSRIRTEHFPLTLESARPSHTSQYLCASRNRGFGETQYFGPGTRLLVL.

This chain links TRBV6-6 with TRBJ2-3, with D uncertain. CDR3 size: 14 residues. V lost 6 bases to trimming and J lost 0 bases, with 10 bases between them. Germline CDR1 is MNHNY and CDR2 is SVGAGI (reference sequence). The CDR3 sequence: CASSRRSSTDTQYF. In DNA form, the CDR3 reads TGTGCCAGCAGCAGAAGAAGTAGCACAGATACGCAGTATTTT.

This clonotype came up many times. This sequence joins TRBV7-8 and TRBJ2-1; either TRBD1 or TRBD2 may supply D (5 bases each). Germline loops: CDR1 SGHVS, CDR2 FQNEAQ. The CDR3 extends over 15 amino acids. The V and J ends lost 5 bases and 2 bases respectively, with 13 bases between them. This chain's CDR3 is CASSVRDAAYNEQFF. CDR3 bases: TGTGCCAGCAGCGTCCGGGACGCCGCCTACAATGAGCAGTTCTTC. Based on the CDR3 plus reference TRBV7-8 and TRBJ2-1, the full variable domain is GAGVSQSPRYKVAKRGQDVALRCDPISGHVSLFWYQQALGQGPEFLTYFQNEAQLDKSGLPSDRFFAERPEGSVSTLKIQRTQQEDSAVYLCASSVRDAAYNEQFFGPGTRLTVL.

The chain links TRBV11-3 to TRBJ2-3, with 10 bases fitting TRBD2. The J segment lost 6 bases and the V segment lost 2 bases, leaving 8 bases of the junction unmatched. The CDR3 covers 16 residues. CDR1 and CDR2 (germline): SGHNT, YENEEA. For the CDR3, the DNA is TGTGCCAGCAGCTTATGGAGCGGGGGGGCCACGGATACGCAGTATTTT. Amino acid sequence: CASSLWSGGATDTQYF.

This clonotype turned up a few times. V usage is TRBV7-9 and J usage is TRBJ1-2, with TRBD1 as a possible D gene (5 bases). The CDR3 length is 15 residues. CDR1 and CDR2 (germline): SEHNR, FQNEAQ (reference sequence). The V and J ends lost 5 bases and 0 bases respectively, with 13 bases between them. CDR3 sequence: CASSRGRRANYGYTF. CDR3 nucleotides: TGTGCCAGCAGCAGGGGACGGCGAGCTAACTATGGCTACACCTTC.

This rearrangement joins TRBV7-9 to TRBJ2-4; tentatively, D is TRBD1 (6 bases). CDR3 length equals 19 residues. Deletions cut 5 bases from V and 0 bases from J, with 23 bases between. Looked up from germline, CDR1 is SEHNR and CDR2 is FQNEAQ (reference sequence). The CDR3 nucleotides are TGTGCCAGCAGCGCGTACCATACCGGGACAAATATAGCCAAAAACATTCAGTACTTC. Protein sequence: CASSAYHTGTNIAKNIQYF.

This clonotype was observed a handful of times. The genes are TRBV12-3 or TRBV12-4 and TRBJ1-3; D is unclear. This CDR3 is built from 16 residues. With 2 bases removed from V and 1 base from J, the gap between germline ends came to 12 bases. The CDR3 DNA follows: TGTGCCAGCAGTTTATTCGGAGAATCATCTGGAAACACCATATATTTT. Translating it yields CASSLFGESSGNTIYF.

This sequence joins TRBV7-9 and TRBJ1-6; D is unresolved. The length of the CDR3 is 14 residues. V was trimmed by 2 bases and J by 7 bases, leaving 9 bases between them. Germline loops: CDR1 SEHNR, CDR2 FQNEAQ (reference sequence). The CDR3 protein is CASSLSARNSPLHF. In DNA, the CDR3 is TGTGCCAGCAGCTTATCGGCCCGGAATTCACCCCTCCACTTT.